The sequence of this TCR beta chain was determined in a study of blood T cell repertoires in COVID-19. Sequenced by immunoSEQ multiplex PCR; TCRdb stores in-frame clones only, minus some. Found here are 400,000 or so clones, approximately 90% of them singletons; the top ten hold around 1.1%. This clone was seen more than once but under ten times. Sequencing was carried out using PBMCs or T cells enriched from blood (not recorded which). This sequence was found in a man aged 25-45 years who had recovered from COVID-19.

For the CDR3, the DNA is TGTGCCAGTAGTATAGTCACTAGCGGGAGGAGCCACGAGCAGTACTTC. Protein product: CASSIVTSGRSHEQYF. This rearrangement joins TRBV19 to TRBJ2-7; 12 bases fit TRBD2. Germline V CDR1 and CDR2: LNHDA, SQIVND (reference sequence). V lost 1 base and J lost 5; bases outside the gene matches: 6. CDR3 length: 16 residues. Based on the CDR3 plus reference TRBV19 and TRBJ2-7, the full variable domain is DGGITQSPKYLFRKEGQNVTLSCEQNLNHDAMYWYRQDPGQGLRLIYYSQIVNDFQKGDIAEGYSVSREKKESFPLTVTSAQKNPTAFYLCASSIVTSGRSHEQYFGPGTRLTVT.